This TCR beta chain was documented in a study of cytomegalovirus exposure and HLA in healthy donors (dated by TCRdb to the late 2010s). As for the study more broadly: An earlier analysis of approximately 640 of the donors reported more than 250 Gb of sequence data and some 120 million unique TCR beta sequences from approximately 180 million T cells. An early release covering roughly 580 HLA-typed donors comprised roughly 300 gigabases of sequencing data and around 80 million unique TCR sequences. Of the roughly 400 genotyped donors, approximately 80% were placed in the genetic ancestry cluster associated with self-reported Caucasian donors. The study aimed to test whether cataloging public T cell receptors could reveal signatures of past pathogen exposure. The T cell repertoires of 700 or so subjects were profiled by immunosequencing and related to cytomegalovirus serostatus. Along with the approximately 650-subject first cohort, a separate validation cohort of 120 different subjects was used. The study combined high-throughput TCR immunosequencing, statistical association of individual TCRs with disease status, and machine learning to predict cytomegalovirus infection status. A later analysis re-examined previously published TCR beta repertoires from just over 650 donors and added high-resolution HLA genotyping to investigate patterns of TCR occurrence. The later analysis used no new phenotypic data to find candidate immune exposures, relying instead on TCR beta sequences and their occurrence across donors. In an earlier analysis of 587 of the donors, high-throughput TCR beta sequencing was used to judge whether each TCR beta V gene segment behaved as functional or pseudogenic. Donor age, sex, ethnicity and CMV serostatus were collected together with the repertoire data. A later genetic analysis took genome-wide SNP genotypes for about three fifths of the 666 donors and used that subset as a discovery cohort. All discovery cohort repertoires had been generated using a single sequencing platform. HLA typing included class I and class II loci at four-digit resolution. The number of typed donors differed by locus: roughly 620-630 for A, B, C, DRB1 and DQB1; 522 for DQA1; approximately 610 for DPA1; and roughly 490 for DPB1. Several DR-DQ haplotypes were treated as single units for association and clustering because of strong linkage in the cohort. Among about 390 genotyped donors of the cohort, an average of about 240,000 unique TCR beta nucleotide sequences were sequenced per donor, roughly 18% of them non-productive. The investigation overall reported the following: In a later genetic analysis, a missense DCLRE1C variant was associated with V-gene and J-gene trimming of TCR beta chains, and the association was replicated in an independent cohort. Compared with the roughly 670-donor mean, donors in an Asian-associated ancestry cluster had fewer N-insertions in productive TCRs, according to a later genetic analysis. Cytomegalovirus status was reported to be diagnosed by the classifier with high specificity and sensitivity in both the original and validation cohorts. HLA typing was unavailable for some donors at each locus, so association tests used only the typed subset. The authors suggested that the approach could potentially be extended to other disease states and immunological phenotypes. The earlier analysis of about 600 of the donors excluded some 15 rarely observed V segments, including chromosome 9 orphons, because counts were too low. Across donors, most TCR sequences were observed very rarely, whereas some public TCRs were present in many individuals. In a later analysis, TCR association rates were found to vary across HLA loci, with the most associated TCRs seen for DRB1 alleles and the fewest for HLA-C alleles. In the study, 164 TCR beta chains were listed as associated with cytomegalovirus. Three of the identified cytomegalovirus-associated TCR beta chains were confirmed in vitro to be specific for cytomegalovirus antigens. Only TCR beta chains were sequenced in this cohort, and the absence of alpha or paired-chain data limited detectable features. In a later analysis, some 18,000 TCR beta sequences were associated with specific HLA alleles at a false discovery rate of 0.05. A further reported finding was that TCR beta sequences accurately predicted the HLA-A and HLA-B alleles for most subjects in the first cohort. Some IMGT-functional V segments, including TRBV6-2 and TRBV6-3, could not be distinguished by the 87-base-pair reads and were therefore excluded. Correlated functional status among segregating V segments might be attributable to linkage disequilibrium, but an unknown experimental factor could not be ruled out. When HLA alleles, especially DR and DQ, strongly co-occurred, TCR associations were difficult to assign to individual alleles. The sequencing pipeline was judged likely to have produced a cluster of highly shared sequence variants as a technical artifact. The presence/absence analyses assumed that sequencing depth was roughly uniform across donors, and that assumption may not be true. A later analysis found that HLA-associated TCR beta chains were more clonally expanded and had lower generation probabilities than equally common non-associated chains. According to a later analysis, parvovirus B19, influenza, CMV and Epstein-Barr virus appeared linked to several top co-occurrence clusters. CMV serostatus was the only immune exposure information available for the cohort. According to a later analysis, most CMV-associated TCR beta chains appeared to be HLA-restricted, and the HLA associations seemed to be driven largely by CMV exposure. An earlier analysis of approximately 570 of the donors showed that most TCR beta V segments appeared in productive rearrangements either about 90% or about 30% of the time, which broadly matched IMGT annotations.

The CDR3 covers 11 residues, taking in both the cysteine and the phenylalanine. Of all the DNA, just the CDR3 is kept, 33 bases in frame from base 1. Per the germline V gene, MGHDK is the CDR1 and SYGVNS is the CDR2. Trimming takes 6 bases from V and 2 bases from J, and the germline ends sit 5 bases apart. The cohort comprised 670 or so healthy bone marrow donors. Cohort members were all nominally healthy when sampled, although unrecorded immune exposures were likely present. The donor was CMV seropositive and was included in the group of 250 to 300 seropositive cohort members. Every donor gave a peripheral blood sample, and the peripheral blood mononuclear cells from that sample were used for TCR beta sequencing. The Qiagen DNeasy Blood Extraction Kit was used to extract genomic DNA from the blood cell samples. With regard to this clone: The specificity of this receptor is unknown. No much larger clone exists at a distance of one base, and base qualities are not known.

The method behind the library was the immunoSEQ multiplex PCR assay. A mixture of 60 forward primers for TCR Vbeta segments and 13 reverse primers for TCR Jbeta segments was used in the multiplex PCR. The CDR3 region of rearranged TCR beta genes was amplified from genomic DNA with a multiplex PCR assay. Amplified TCR beta libraries were sequenced as 87-base-pair reads on the Illumina HiSeq System. Concerning the study's data processing: In a later analysis, some 80 million unique TCR beta chains were counted across the 690 or so repertoires, and roughly 11 million of these chains were shared by at least two donors. To remove PCR and sequencing errors, raw reads were error-corrected and collapsed into unique sequences using a nearest-neighbor algorithm that merged closely related sequences. CDR3 sequences were aligned to IMGT reference sequences to assign V, D and J gene segments. For a sequence to be retained, a match of at least six nucleotides to both a V gene segment and a J gene segment was required. A rearrangement was called productive if the CDR3 had no stop codons and remained in frame with V and J, and every other rearrangement was called non-productive. CDR3 was defined by IMGT convention, running from the second conserved V-encoded cysteine to the conserved J-encoded phenylalanine. In an earlier analysis of just under 600 of the donors, sequences lacking an unambiguous match to a single V gene segment were excluded. An earlier analysis of a few hundred of the donors called V segments functional above 56.7% productive rearrangements and segregating when the between-donor standard deviation exceeded 5%. To diagnose cytomegalovirus status from the catalog of TCR beta chain sequences, a statistical classification framework was built. V and J gene assignment, in a later analysis, came from comparing TCR nucleotide sequences with IMGT/GENE-DB human TR gene sequences. In a later analysis, CDR3 sequences and most-parsimonious VDJ recombination scenarios were assigned using the TCRdist pipeline. A later analysis defined each TCR beta chain by its CDR3 amino acid sequence plus V-gene family, and excluded reads lacking a unique V-gene family. As a way to deal with suspected cross-contamination and a sequencing artifact, a later analysis dropped 592 nucleotide sequences that were highly shared and had low generation probability. In a later analysis, a clonal expansion index was calculated for each public chain from normalized within-repertoire ranks of inferred template counts. In a later analysis, generation probabilities were computed using a VDJ recombination model fitted to out-of-frame rearrangements, and the results were checked against IGoR. A later analysis scored TCR-TCR, TCR-HLA and TCR-CMV co-occurrence with hypergeometric tests, applying a repertoire-size bias correction to TCR pairs. To estimate false discovery rates, a later analysis permuted the HLA or CMV assignments 20 times. A later analysis grouped co-occurring TCRs with DBSCAN, adding TCRdist sequence similarity when clustering within HLA-allele-positive subsets. For co-occurrence clustering, repertoires with fewer than 30,000 or more than 120,000 public chains were excluded, along with a handful of repertoires with anomalous nucleotide sharing. TCRdb retrieved this table from immuneACCESS and kept in-frame rearrangements only. Not all clones are present; in checked studies, unresolved V genes account for under half, and no reason is known for the remainder. That table gives V, J and clone size, and the DNA gave D and trimming. The sample includes 150,000 to 200,000 clones, with about 79% observed a single time. The ten largest clones take up approximately 6.5% of the sample.

The chain is assembled from TRBV25-1 and TRBJ2-7; no D gene call is confident. This receptor was taken from a man aged 50 or older in good health and CMV-seropositive. Sequencing was carried out using PBMCs. CDR3 loop: CASRATYEQYF. The base sequence is TGTGCCAGCAGAGCTACCTACGAGCAGTACTTC.